These 6 T cell receptor beta chains were sequenced from one sample in a study of post-analysis software for immune sequencing data (dated by TCRdb to 2015 to 2017). Library construction relied on PCR. The data were produced on an Illumina HiSeq 2500. To reduce PCR and sequencing biases, unique molecular identifiers were incorporated into the TCR beta cDNA libraries. The public reads were reprocessed in TCRdb via fastp at Q25 and MiXCR, keeping in-frame beta chains. Every distinct CDR3 protein forms one entry, paired with its most common genes and DNA. Recorded for this sample are a few hundred thousand distinct CDR3 sequences; 30% to 40% of them occurred a single time. The ten top clones hold 6% to 9% of the sample. Study-level results and caveats: Significantly higher frequencies in patients than in controls were found for five TRBV segments, including TRBV5-6, TRBV5-1 and TRBV20-1.

For these receptors, no antigen is known. Sequenced material: blood. The source is a girl aged 2-10 years with multiple sclerosis.

The rearrangement links TRBV5-1 to TRBJ2-1; 10 bases line up with TRBD2. The CDR3 length is 15 residues. Per the germline V gene, CDR1 is SGHRS and CDR2 is YFSETQ. The J segment lost 8 bases and the V segment lost 6 bases, leaving 11 bases of the junction unmatched. In nucleotides, the CDR3 is TGCGCCAGCACCTCAAGAGCGGGGGGGCTAGATGAGCAGTTCTTC. This gives the protein CASTSRAGGLDEQFF.

This sequence joins TRBV3-1 and TRBJ2-1; 10 bases are shared with TRBD2. This CDR3 has 19 residues. Looked up from germline, CDR1 is LGHDT and CDR2 is YNNKEL (reference sequence). V was clipped by 3 bases and J by 4 bases; unmatched bases: 15. Written as DNA, the CDR3 is TGTGCCAGCAGCCACATGGCCGGAAAAAGACTAGCGGGTTACAATGAGCAGTTCTTC. Translated, it gives CASSHMAGKRLAGYNEQFF.

The chain uses TRBV13 and TRBJ2-7; 9 bases map to TRBD1. The CDR3 has 14 amino acids. CDR1 and CDR2 (germline): PRHDT, FYEKMQ (reference sequence). V lost 2 bases and J lost 3; bases outside the gene matches: 2. In DNA form, the CDR3 reads TGTGCCAGCAGCTTAAAGGGACAGGGCTACGAGCAGTACTTC. This sequence encodes CASSLKGQGYEQYF.

The chain has TRBV4-2 and TRBJ2-5; no clear D. The CDR3 extends over 15 amino acids. Trimming took 1 base from V and 5 from J, leaving 14 bases between them. Germline CDR1 LGHNA, CDR2 YNFKEQ. The CDR3 loop reads CASSQAGLMEETQYF. In nucleotides, the CDR3 is TGTGCCAGCAGCCAAGCCGGCCTAATGGAGGAGACCCAGTACTTC.

The CDR3, as DNA: TGTGCCAGCACCCCACCAGGGAGATCTGAAGCTTTCTTT. Translation: CASTPPGRSEAFF. The J gene is TRBJ1-1, the V gene TRBV7-2, with a tentative D call TRBD1 (5 bases). Germline V gene lookup returns CDR1 SGHTA and CDR2 FQGNSA. CDR3 length: 13 residues. The V end was cut by 7 bases, the J end by 6 bases, with 15 bases between.

The J gene is TRBJ2-5, the V gene TRBV12-3 or TRBV12-4; 9 bases agree with TRBD1. V lost 6 bases, J lost 5 bases, and 10 bases stayed unmatched. This CDR3 has 15 amino acids. CDR3 sequence: CASSFTGTGTETQYF. The CDR3 nucleotides are TGTGCCAGCAGCTTTACCGGGACAGGGACTGAGACCCAGTACTTC.